The T cell receptor beta chain under discussion was sequenced for a study of T cells in localized non-small cell lung cancer (dated by TCRdb to 2018 to 2021). Regarding the complete study: T cell repertoires of about 240 early-stage NSCLC patients were analyzed, with tumors being compared against uninvolved tumor-adjacent lungs. The cohort consisted of around 250 treatment-naive NSCLC patients whose localized lung tumors had been resected. The mean age of the NSCLC patients was about 62 years, with approximately 130 men and 85 to 110 women. The research as a whole found: Because of the exploratory design, TCR variables were selected using unadjusted p-values without false-discovery rate correction. Because multi-region tumor sequencing was not done, intratumor heterogeneity could not be ruled out. The highest T cell clonality was observed in uninvolved tumor-adjacent lung, where clonality exceeded that of tumor, suggesting that antigenic responses were more focused in uninvolved tumor-adjacent lung. Longer overall survival was associated with higher blood T cell density, whereas shorter survival was associated with higher adjacent-lung clonality. Of the top 100 tumor clones, a median of roughly 53 were detected in paired uninvolved adjacent lung; 28 were also among that lung's top 100.

Counted from cysteine to phenylalanine, this CDR3 has 13 amino acids. Just the 39-base CDR3 DNA is kept, in frame starting at base 1. Trimmed from V: 8 bases; trimmed from J: 9 bases; junction bases lacking a gene match: 5. Looking up the germline V gene (reference sequence) yields CDR1 LNHDA and CDR2 SQIVND. The table lists this clone with a count of one. Its cognate antigen has yet to be identified. No base quality values were provided; no much bigger clone lies one nucleotide off. At diagnosis, tumor, uninvolved tumor-adjacent lung and peripheral blood were collected and then preserved as a mix of FFPE and fresh-frozen material. Blood samples were analyzed as peripheral blood mononuclear cells for TCR repertoire profiling. TCR beta CDR3 regions were sequenced from DNA using the immunoSEQ Assay. As for the original processing: To compute T cell density, TCR beta template counts were normalized to usable DNA, which was estimated by amplifying housekeeping genes. Using the preseqR package, richness was estimated by extrapolating to 120,000 templates for tissue samples and 400,000 templates for PBMC samples. Clonality was defined by subtracting Pielou's evenness from one. Tissue-enriched TCRs were identified by differential abundance testing using productive amino-acid clonotypes, minimum total count 5 and alpha 0.1. The Jaccard Index and the Morisita Overlap Index were used to quantify repertoire overlap between compartments. GLIPH grouped TCR beta CDR3s together with public tetramer-defined viral CDR3s, and a viral motif had to include at least three viral sequences and also show V-gene enrichment. TCRdb retrieved this table from immuneACCESS and kept in-frame rearrangements only. Not all clones are present; in checked studies, unresolved V genes account for under half, and no reason is known for the remainder. D and trimming come from the DNA, and the V and J calls and clone size come from that table. The sample table shows 30,000 to 40,000 clones, and roughly 90% are seen once. Approximately 4% of the sample rests with the top ten.

The receptor's source is a woman aged 35 to 69 with stage I lung adenocarcinoma. The starting material was peripheral blood, obtained before any cancer treatment. The rearranged segments are TRBV19 and TRBJ1-6, and 9 junction bases match TRBD1. The DNA reads TGTGCCAGTTCGGACAGGGGTGCTTCACCCCTCCACTTT. The resulting protein is CASSDRGASPLHF.